What follows are 19 T cell receptor beta chains derived from one specimen sequenced in a study of blood T cell repertoires in COVID-19. The method was immunoSEQ multiplex PCR; TCRdb's version includes in-frame clones alone and lacks a portion of them. Of some 340,000 clones listed, about 89% are singletons. Sequencing used PBMCs or T cells enriched from blood (not recorded which). Receptors were obtained from a woman under 40 who had recovered from COVID-19.

This clone was observed a handful of times. The chain employs TRBV7-2 and TRBJ1-2; D is possibly TRBD1 (6 bases). CDR1 and CDR2 (germline): SGHTA, FQGNSA. Trimming shortened V by 10 bases and J by 1 base, and 19 bases separated the two germline ends. This CDR3 is built from 15 residues. CDR3 in DNA: TGTGCCACCAAAGGGGGGGCTTCCTTTAACTATGGCTACACCTTC. Encoded protein: CATKGGASFNYGYTF.

With regard to this clone: As the CDR3 is not closed by the conserved phenylalanine or tryptophan, this likely results from a read error. Because the CDR3's place on the DNA is in doubt, the DNA is left out and the CDR3 is given as listed by TCRdb. V usage is TRBV11-3 and J usage is TRBJ1-1; the listed D gene, TRBD1, was not tested against the DNA. Per the germline V gene, CDR1 is SGHNT and CDR2 is YENEEA. The CDR3 length is 10 residues, termini included. The CDR3 is CASSLSRDRG.

The chain uses TRBV4-2 and TRBJ1-2; 10 bases line up with TRBD1. Trimming removed 0 bases from V and 5 bases from J; junction bases left unmatched: 6. The germline gives CDR1 LGHNA, CDR2 YNFKEQ. CDR3 length: 16 residues. CDR3 DNA sequence: TGTGCCAGCAGCCAAGATATCGGGGACAGGGGATATGGCTACACCTTC. Translated: CASSQDIGDRGYGYTF.

For the CDR3, the DNA is TGTGCCAGCAGCTTAGCCGGGACAGGGGGCCAAGAGACCCAGTACTTC. This translates into CASSLAGTGGQETQYF. The rearrangement uses TRBV7-2 and TRBJ2-5, with 11 bases that match TRBD1. Germline loops: CDR1 SGHTA, CDR2 FQGNSA. V lost 0 bases to trimming and J lost 1 base; unmatched junction nucleotides: 1. The CDR3 totals 16 residues. Combining the CDR3 with reference TRBV7-2 and TRBJ2-5 gives the whole variable domain GAGVSQSPSNKVTEKGKDVELRCDPISGHTALYWYRQSLGQGLEFLIYFQGNSAPDKSGLPSDRFSAERTGGSVSTLTIQRTQQEDSAVYLCASSLAGTGGQETQYFGPGTRLLVL.

V usage is TRBV10-2 and J usage is TRBJ2-3; the match to TRBD2 covers 9 bases. Trimming at V came to 8 bases and at J to 1 base, leaving 7 bases not matched to a gene. CDR1 WSHSY and CDR2 SAAADI come from the germline V gene. The CDR3 contains 15 residues. CDR3 loop: CASHNSGGGTDTQYF. The CDR3, as DNA: TGCGCCAGCCATAATAGCGGGGGCGGCACAGATACGCAGTATTTT.

The chain has TRBV29-1 and TRBJ2-2, with 9 nucleotides matching TRBD1. CDR1 is SQVTM, CDR2 ANQGSEA, per germline. With 3 bases clipped from V and 6 bases from J, the junction kept 8 bases outside the gene matches. The CDR3 length is 15 residues. CDR3 protein: CSVELGQGAAGELFF. In nucleotides, the CDR3 is TGCAGCGTTGAGTTGGGACAGGGAGCGGCCGGGGAGCTGTTTTTT.

The V gene is TRBV10-3, the J gene TRBJ1-3, with TRBD1 identical over 7 bases. Trimming at V came to 4 bases and at J to 0 bases, leaving 3 bases not matched to a gene. This CDR3 spans 15 amino acids. CDR1 and CDR2 (germline): ENHRY, SYGVKD. CDR3 in amino acids: CAISAGGASGNTIYF. The CDR3 nucleotides read TGTGCCATCAGTGCAGGGGGAGCCTCTGGAAACACCATATATTTT.

J is TRBJ1-6 and V is TRBV7-3; tentatively, D is TRBD1 (5 bases). The germline V gene encodes CDR1 SGHTA and CDR2 FQGTGA. CDR3 length equals 15 residues. Trimming left V 2 bases short and J 4 bases short, with 9 bases between. The CDR3 region is CASSLARGYNSPLHF. Here the CDR3 DNA reads TGTGCCAGCAGCTTAGCTAGGGGTTATAATTCACCCCTCCACTTT.

This sequence joins TRBV7-2 and TRBJ2-5; D might be TRBD2 (6 bases). Per the germline V gene, CDR1 is SGHTA and CDR2 is FQGNSA. Trimming pared 2 bases from V and 4 bases from J, leaving 11 bases between. This CDR3 contains 14 residues. The CDR3 protein is CASSLHGGVETQYF. CDR3 nucleotides: TGTGCCAGCAGCTTACACGGGGGAGTAGAGACCCAGTACTTC.

The chain uses TRBV19 and TRBJ2-3, with D maybe TRBD2 (6 bases). Trimming took off 6 bases at V and 5 bases at J, with 15 bases between the two ends. The CDR3 spans 14 residues. Germline V gene lookup returns CDR1 LNHDA and CDR2 SQIVND (reference sequence). The CDR3 DNA reads TGTGCCAGTAGACGGGACTCCCGGGGAGATACGCAGTATTTT. Its protein product is CASRRDSRGDTQYF.

This clone has only a few counts. The chain has TRBV5-1 and TRBJ1-3; D may be TRBD1 (6 bases). The CDR3 is made up of 18 amino acids. Trimming cost V 0 bases and J 0 bases, with 16 bases left between them. In germline, CDR1 is SGHRS, CDR2 YFSETQ. The CDR3 nucleotides read TGCGCCAGCAGCTTGGAGGGTCAGGGGCCCTACTCTGGAAACACCATATATTTT. This gives the protein CASSLEGQGPYSGNTIYF. The variable domain in full, completed from reference TRBV5-1 and TRBJ1-3, reads KAGVTQTPRYLIKTRGQQVTLSCSPISGHRSVSWYQQTPGQGLQFLFEYFSETQRNKGNFPGRFSGRQFSNSRSEMNVSTLELGDSALYLCASSLEGQGPYSGNTIYFGEGSWLTVV.

V usage is TRBV30 and J usage is TRBJ2-5; D is possibly TRBD1 (5 bases). The germline V and J ends were trimmed by 0 bases and 7 bases, with 12 bases remaining between them. The CDR3 length is 13 residues. CDR1 and CDR2 (germline): GTSNPN, SVGIG (reference sequence). In DNA form, the CDR3 reads TGTGCCTGGAGTGTACTGGGCCAGGGGACCCAGTACTTC. As protein: CAWSVLGQGTQYF. Full variable domain (remainder filled in from reference TRBV30 and TRBJ2-5): SQTIHQWPATLVQPVGSPLSLECTVEGTSNPNLYWYRQAAGRGLQLLFYSVGIGQISSEVPQNLSASRPQDRQFILSSKKLLLSDSGFYLCAWSVLGQGTQYFGPGTRLLVL.

The rearrangement uses TRBV19 and TRBJ2-2; 10 bases are shared with TRBD2. CDR1 LNHDA and CDR2 SQIVND come from the germline V gene (reference sequence). The V and J ends lost 5 bases and 0 bases, in that order; junction bases with no gene match: 3. The CDR3 contains 16 residues. CDR3 coding DNA: TGTGCCAGTAGTTGGCTAGCGGGGGCGAACACCGGGGAGCTGTTTTTT. Residues: CASSWLAGANTGELFF.

This clone appeared once. The V and J genes are TRBV7-6 and TRBJ2-5, with 7 positions matching TRBD2. The V and J ends lost 1 base and 4 bases, in that order; junction bases with no gene match: 9. The CDR3 covers 16 residues. Germline CDR1 is SGHVS and CDR2 is FNYEAQ. The CDR3 reads CASSLGPPGRGETQYF. The CDR3 nucleotides read TGTGCCAGCAGCTTAGGCCCCCCAGGGAGGGGAGAGACCCAGTACTTC.

The chain is built from TRBV6-5 and TRBJ1-2; 7 nucleotides line up with TRBD1. This CDR3 is 14 amino acids long. Looked up from germline, CDR1 is MNHEY and CDR2 is SVGAGI. The V segment lost 7 bases and the J segment 4 bases; nucleotides outside the gene matches: 9. The DNA of the CDR3 is TGTGCCAGCACCGCCGGACAGGAGAGCTATGGCTACACCTTC. Amino acid sequence: CASTAGQESYGYTF.

The chain uses TRBV19 and TRBJ2-6, with 8 bases aligning to TRBD1. The J segment lost 0 bases and the V segment lost 5 bases, leaving 9 bases of the junction unmatched. CDR1 LNHDA and CDR2 SQIVND come from the germline V gene (reference sequence). The CDR3 is 18 amino acids. The CDR3 nucleotides read TGTGCCAGTAGTGTTAGGACAGGGAGGATCTCTGGGGCCAACGTCCTGACTTTC. Its translation: CASSVRTGRISGANVLTF.

The chain has TRBV18 and TRBJ2-3; 9 bases align to TRBD1. This CDR3 region has 15 residues. Germline assignment: CDR1 KGHSH and CDR2 LQKENI. J was trimmed by 4 bases and V by 4 bases; bases with no gene match: 6. The CDR3 coding sequence is TGTGCCAGCTCACGAATGGGACAGGGACCAGATACGCAGTATTTT. Its protein product is CASSRMGQGPDTQYF.

J is TRBJ1-5 and V is TRBV6-5; the D gene is possibly TRBD1 (5 bases). The germline CDR1 and CDR2 sequences are MNHEY and SVGAGI. The V and J ends lost 5 bases and 0 bases respectively, with 8 bases between them. The CDR3 is 14 residues long. The DNA of the CDR3 is TGTGCCAGCAGTCAGGGTGGTAGCAATCAGCCCCAGCATTTT. It translates to CASSQGGSNQPQHF.

In nucleotides, the CDR3 is TGTGCCAGCAACGCCGGGGGAATGGGGCCCCAGCATTTT. It is translated as CASNAGGMGPQHF. This chain connects TRBV12-3 or TRBV12-4 to TRBJ1-5, with D perhaps TRBD1 (5 bases). V dropped 7 bases and J dropped 9 bases, with 16 bases sitting between them. This CDR3 is 13 amino acids long.